This entry lists 4 T cell receptor beta chains sequenced from one sample in a study of beta chain features in type 1 diabetes. Expressed TCRB transcripts got sequenced, as all isolated RNA was reverse transcribed. The table came from immunoSEQ multiplex PCR; TCRdb's copy has only in-frame clones and leaves some out. The sample lists 900,000 or so clones, about a sixth occurring once. Sequenced material: naive CD4+ T cells from blood. The source of these receptors is a young woman in good health.

This clone was seen only a few times. The chain combines TRBV5-1 with TRBJ2-3; 11 positions agree with TRBD2. This CDR3 is 16 amino acids long. V lost 4 bases, J lost 4 bases, and 8 bases stayed unmatched. Germline CDR1 and CDR2: SGHRS and YFSETQ. CDR3 coding DNA: TGCGCCAGCAGCCATCCGACTAGCGGGAAGTCAGATACGCAGTATTTT. It encodes CASSHPTSGKSDTQYF. The complete variable domain, with remaining parts taken from reference TRBV5-1 and TRBJ2-3, reads KAGVTQTPRYLIKTRGQQVTLSCSPISGHRSVSWYQQTPGQGLQFLFEYFSETQRNKGNFPGRFSGRQFSNSRSEMNVSTLELGDSALYLCASSHPTSGKSDTQYFGPGTRLTVL.

V and J are TRBV28 and TRBJ2-3; D is perhaps TRBD1 (6 bases). This CDR3 has 15 residues. Germline-derived CDR1 and CDR2 are MDHEN and SYDVKM. V dropped 8 bases and J dropped 2 bases, with 17 bases sitting between them. The CDR3 DNA reads TGTGCCAGCTGCCCCCGAGACAGGACCACAGATACGCAGTATTTT. This encodes CASCPRDRTTDTQYF.

V is TRBV4-3 and J is TRBJ1-1; 7 bases map to TRBD1. V lost 3 bases and J lost 2; bases outside the gene matches: 3. Germline V CDR1 and CDR2: LGHNA, YSLEER. The CDR3 runs to 14 residues. CDR3 sequence (DNA): TGCGCCAGCAGCCAGGGACAGATCAACACTGAAGCTTTCTTT. This codes for CASSQGQINTEAFF.

This clone occurred many times. This rearrangement joins TRBV19 to TRBJ2-1; 11 bases agree with TRBD2. Germline values: CDR1 LNHDA, CDR2 SQIVND (reference sequence). J was trimmed by 6 bases and V by 5 bases; bases with no gene match: 6. This CDR3 spans 15 amino acids. The CDR3 reads CASSARLAGRNEQFF. The DNA of the CDR3 is TGTGCCAGTAGTGCCAGACTAGCGGGACGCAATGAGCAGTTCTTC.